This T cell receptor (beta chain) stems from a study of shared clonotypes between healthy human individuals. General study points: Researchers found naive subsets generally carried larger estimated richness than memory subsets. In contrast to clonotypes shared by all four donors, non-shared clonotypes had lower generation probabilities.

This clone was seen a handful of times. Its specificity is not known. The CDR3 has 14 residues. Germline assignment: CDR1 MNHEY and CDR2 SMNVEV (reference sequence). J was trimmed by 2 bases and V by 5 bases; bases with no gene match: 5. Authors' methods: For the immunoSEQ data, sequences were junction-only without quality scores, so filtering differed. Generated by immunoSEQ multiplex PCR, the TCRdb table keeps only in-frame clones and is missing some. That table supplies the V and J calls and clone size; D and trimming were determined from the DNA. The table lists 2 million to 2.5 million clones, 85% to 95% of them singletons. Those who donated, Caucasian adults without exception, all lived in Nashville, Tennessee.

The clonotype was recovered from a man in his late teens or twenties in good health. Some clones in this sample may be carry-over from other donors' samples. The chain uses TRBV27 and TRBJ1-1, with 7 bases lining up with TRBD1. Sequencing used naive CD4+ T cells from PBMCs. This sample's subset: CD45RA+ positively selected. The CDR3 nucleotides read TGTGCCAGCAGTATGTACAGGGGAAACACTGAAGCTTTCTTT. This sequence encodes CASSMYRGNTEAFF.